The 22 T cell receptor beta chains presented below share a single source sample, sequenced in a study of Ad26.COV2.S vaccination and SARS-CoV-2 variants. Assay used: immunoSEQ multiplex PCR; TCRdb lists only in-frame clones, some missing. The data show 350,000 to 550,000 clones, with roughly 89% seen just once and around 2.5% held by the top ten. Specified treatment: around 19 received Ad26.COV2.S at low or high dose, single or two shots; several received placebo; per-sample allocation not given. Repertoires come from day 63 after the first vaccine or placebo injection. Sequencing used peripheral blood, obtained in a trial of Ad26.COV2.S vaccine versus placebo. The receptor set was obtained from a person between 18 and 65 years old who received the Ad26.COV2.S COVID-19 vaccine or a placebo.

J is TRBJ1-3 and V is TRBV6-6, with 11 bases aligning to TRBD1. The junction had 9 bases not matched to a gene; V was cut back by 5 bases and J by 0 bases. The CDR3 covers 18 residues. Germline V CDR1 and CDR2: MNHNY, SVGAGI (reference sequence). The CDR3 coding sequence is TGTGCCAGCAGTCGGACAGGGGGCCTTCTGGGCTCTGGAAACACCATATATTTT. Its protein product is CASSRTGGLLGSGNTIYF.

In this sample, this clone turned up many times. In nucleotides, the CDR3 is TGTGCCAGCAGTGAAAGCGGGGGGGACACAGATACGCAGTATTTT. Protein: CASSESGGDTDTQYF. The chain uses TRBV6-4 and TRBJ2-3; 10 bases line up with TRBD2. CDR3 size: 15 residues. CDR1 is MRHNA, CDR2 SNTAGT, per germline. V gave up 3 bases and J gave up 2 bases; unmatched junction bases: 2.

The V gene is TRBV7-2, the J gene TRBJ2-3; D remains unclear. This CDR3 has 12 amino acids. In germline, CDR1 is SGHTA, CDR2 FQGNSA. V was shortened by 3 bases and J by 5 bases, with 6 bases between the two germline ends. CDR3 region: CASSLDEDTQYF. For the CDR3, the DNA is TGTGCCAGCAGCTTGGACGAAGATACGCAGTATTTT.

The rearrangement links TRBV27 to TRBJ2-7; either TRBD1 or TRBD2 may fit D (5 bases each). V gave up 5 bases and J gave up 2 bases, with 16 bases separating them. CDR1 and CDR2 from the germline V gene are MNHEY and SMNVEV (reference sequence). This CDR3 has 15 residues. The DNA of the CDR3 is TGTGCCAGCAGTCCACTAGACAGTGGTCCCTACGAGCAGTACTTC. Protein: CASSPLDSGPYEQYF.

The CDR3: CASSPDGQTDTQYF. CDR3 DNA sequence: TGTGCCAGCAGCCCGGACGGACAGACAGATACGCAGTATTTT. This chain uses TRBV7-6 with TRBJ2-3; maybe TRBD1 (6 bases). CDR1 and CDR2 from the germline V gene are SGHVS and FNYEAQ. The CDR3 totals 14 residues. The V gene lost 5 bases and the J gene lost 3 bases, with 12 bases spanning the gap.

The chain combines TRBV15 with TRBJ2-3, with 14 positions matching TRBD2. The trim removed 6 bases at V and 6 bases at J, leaving 8 bases unmatched. This CDR3 is 16 amino acids long. Germline V gives CDR1 LNHNV, CDR2 YYDKDF (reference sequence). Here the CDR3 reads CATSPGLAGGRDTQYF. CDR3 DNA: TGTGCCACCAGTCCAGGACTAGCGGGGGGCAGGGATACGCAGTATTTT.

The gene calls are TRBV6-6 and TRBJ2-1; the D gene could be TRBD1 or TRBD2 (5 bases each). Germline CDR1 and CDR2: MNHNY and SVGAGI (reference sequence). The CDR3 totals 12 residues. V was trimmed by 6 bases and J by 8 bases, leaving 11 bases between them. The CDR3 DNA is TGTGCCAGCAGAGAGGGGAGAGATGAGCAGTTCTTC. This translates into CASREGRDEQFF.

The chain uses TRBV25-1 and TRBJ1-5, with 7 bases aligning to TRBD1. CDR1 is MGHDK, CDR2 SYGVNS, per germline. V trimming: 9 bases; J trimming: 4 bases; junction bases outside the gene matches: 3. There are 12 residues in the CDR3. CDR3 sequence (DNA): TGTGCCAGTAAACAGGGGAATCAGCCCCAGCATTTT. Its translation: CASKQGNQPQHF.

The chain links TRBV7-9 to TRBJ2-5; 7 bases agree with TRBD1. The V and J ends lost 5 bases and 1 base, in that order; junction bases with no gene match: 1. The germline V gene encodes CDR1 SEHNR and CDR2 FQNEAQ (reference sequence). This CDR3 has 13 residues. CDR3 residues: CASSRQGQETQYF. DNA of the CDR3: TGTGCCAGCAGCCGACAGGGCCAAGAGACCCAGTACTTC.

The chain uses TRBV3-1 (or the pseudogene TRBV3-2) and TRBJ2-1; 10 bases line up with TRBD2. Germline V gene data show CDR1 as LGHDT and CDR2 as YNNKEL (reference sequence). Losses at the gene ends were 4 bases for V and 9 bases for J; bases not matched to a gene: 6. The CDR3 covers 14 residues. The CDR3 nucleotides are TGTGCCAGCAGCCGCACTAGCGGGAATGGTGAGCAGTTCTTC. Translated: CASSRTSGNGEQFF.

This clone was seen just once. The chain combines TRBV6-6 with TRBJ2-3, with 9 bases that match TRBD2. The V and J ends lost 7 bases and 5 bases, in that order; junction bases with no gene match: 7. The germline V gene encodes CDR1 MNHNY and CDR2 SVGAGI (reference sequence). The CDR3 is 14 amino acids. CDR3 in amino acids: CASTDSGGEDTQYF. CDR3 DNA: TGTGCCAGCACCGATAGCGGGGGAGAAGATACGCAGTATTTT.

The chain joins TRBV4-3 to TRBJ2-7, with 8 bases aligning to TRBD1. The germline V gene has CDR1 LGHNA and CDR2 YSLEER. The length of the CDR3 is 17 residues. The trim removed 0 bases at V and 4 bases at J, leaving 11 bases unmatched. The CDR3 region has the DNA TGCGCCAGCAGCCAAGAAGGGACCCAGGGGGCAGCGTACGAGCAGTACTTC. Encoded protein: CASSQEGTQGAAYEQYF.

A remark on this clone: This CDR3 fails to terminate in the conserved phenylalanine or tryptophan, so it likely reflects a read error. It is unclear where the CDR3 begins or ends on the DNA, so no DNA is shown, and the CDR3 is as TCRdb lists it. This chain links TRBV10-1 with TRBJ2-7; the table's D call TRBD1 went unverified against the DNA. The CDR3 has 10 amino acids, counting both end residues. Germline V CDR1 and CDR2: WNHNN, SYGVQD (reference sequence). CDR3 amino acids: CASSDRVSPS.

This rearrangement joins TRBV5-1 to TRBJ1-2, with 8 bases identical to TRBD1. CDR3 length equals 16 residues. Trimming took 2 bases from V and 2 from J; bases not matched to a gene: 8. The germline CDR1 and CDR2 sequences are SGHRS and YFSETQ. CDR3 sequence (DNA): TGCGCCAGCAGCTTACTACAGGGGGAAGGGAACTATGGCTACACCTTC. It encodes CASSLLQGEGNYGYTF.

The gene calls are TRBV12-3 or TRBV12-4 and TRBJ2-4; D possibly corresponds to TRBD2 (6 bases). V gave up 6 bases and J gave up 7 bases, with 10 bases separating them. The CDR3 consists of 12 residues. The CDR3, as DNA: TGTGCCAGCAGCCAGGCGGGGAACATTCAGTACTTC. The encoded protein is CASSQAGNIQYF.

The chain uses TRBV6-5 and TRBJ1-3; perhaps TRBD1 as D (5 bases). CDR3 size: 15 residues. CDR1 and CDR2 (germline): MNHEY, SVGAGI. V was shortened by 6 bases and J by 6 bases, with 18 bases between the two germline ends. The CDR3 sequence is CASRSVARVPNTIYF. The CDR3 DNA is TGTGCCAGCAGGAGCGTCGCCAGGGTTCCAAACACCATATATTTT.

In this sample, this clone turned up once. V is TRBV4-3 and J is TRBJ2-3; D might be TRBD2 (5 bases). V dropped 3 bases and J dropped 2 bases, with 15 bases sitting between them. The CDR3 is 16 amino acids. Germline assignment: CDR1 LGHNA and CDR2 YSLEER. The CDR3 region has the DNA TGCGCCAGCAGCCACGAGTCACCTAGCTCCACAGATACGCAGTATTTT. This translates into CASSHESPSSTDTQYF.

Comments on this clone: The identical CDR3 is also encoded by other nucleotide sequences in the sample. V and J are TRBV7-3 and TRBJ2-2; D gene uncertain. The CDR3 sequence is 12 residues long. CDR1 and CDR2 from the germline V gene are SGHTA and FQGTGA. Deletions cut 2 bases from V and 5 bases from J, with 3 bases between. CDR3 nucleotides: TGTGCCAGCAGCTTAGGGACCGGGGAGCTGTTTTTT. The encoded protein is CASSLGTGELFF. Using reference TRBV7-3 and TRBJ2-2 for the parts outside the CDR3, the full variable domain is GAGVSQTPSNKVTEKGKYVELRCDPISGHTALYWYRQSLGQGPEFLIYFQGTGAADDSGLPNDRFFAVRPEGSVSTLKIQRTERGDSAVYLCASSLGTGELFFGEGSRLTVL.

V gene TRBV7-2 combines with J gene TRBJ2-1; the match to TRBD1 covers 9 bases. This CDR3 comprises 15 residues. CDR1 and CDR2 (germline): SGHTA, FQGNSA. The J segment lost 4 bases and the V segment lost 6 bases, leaving 7 bases of the junction unmatched. CDR3 bases: TGTGCCAGCAGGAGGCCGGGACAGGGTTACAATGAGCAGTTCTTC. The encoded protein is CASRRPGQGYNEQFF.

CDR3 protein: CAISASGPSYEQYV. In DNA form, the CDR3 reads TGTGCCATCAGTGCTAGCGGCCCATCCTACGAGCAGTACGTC. The chain joins TRBV10-3 to TRBJ2-7; 7 positions match TRBD2. The CDR3 is 14 amino acids. J gave up 1 base and V 4 bases, and 4 bases lay outside the gene matches. CDR1 and CDR2 from the germline V gene are ENHRY and SYGVKD.

This chain links TRBV2 with TRBJ1-4; 7 bases match TRBD1. V shed 4 bases and J 2 bases; nucleotides not matched to a gene: 7. In germline, CDR1 is SNHLY, CDR2 FYNNEI. The CDR3 has 16 amino acids. The CDR3 region is CASSAATGWTNEKLFF. CDR3 nucleotides: TGTGCCAGCAGTGCTGCGACAGGGTGGACTAATGAAAAACTGTTTTTT.

This chain uses TRBV19 with TRBJ1-6; 7 nucleotides agree with TRBD1. J lost 6 bases, V lost 7 bases, and 21 bases had no gene match. Germline CDR1 is LNHDA and CDR2 is SQIVND (reference sequence). The length of the CDR3 is 19 residues. This CDR3 is CASTDNPSAQGSFNSPLHF. CDR3 in DNA: TGTGCCAGTACTGACAACCCCTCCGCACAGGGGAGTTTTAATTCACCCCTCCACTTT.